Following are 5 T cell receptor beta chains from one sample sequenced in a study of blood T cell repertoires in COVID-19. Generated by immunoSEQ multiplex PCR, the TCRdb table keeps only in-frame clones and is missing some. This table has 180,000 or so clones, about 85% appearing once. Sequenced input: peripheral blood. The source of these receptors is a man between 60 and 75 years old who had recovered from COVID-19.

CDR3 in amino acids: CASETGPNYGYTF. DNA of the CDR3: TGTGCCAGTGAGACAGGCCCTAACTATGGCTACACCTTC. The chain joins TRBV19 to TRBJ1-2; perhaps TRBD1 as D (6 bases). This CDR3 spans 13 amino acids. V dropped 8 bases and J dropped 0 bases, with 10 bases sitting between them. Per the germline V gene, CDR1 is LNHDA and CDR2 is SQIVND (reference sequence).

The V gene is TRBV7-2, the J gene TRBJ2-7, with D tentatively TRBD1 (5 bases). V dropped 2 bases and J dropped 2 bases, with 10 bases sitting between them. Germline V gives CDR1 SGHTA, CDR2 FQGNSA. The CDR3 runs to 14 residues. The CDR3 spells CASSLSPGPYEQYF. The CDR3 DNA follows: TGTGCCAGCAGCTTATCCCCAGGGCCCTACGAGCAGTACTTC.

J is TRBJ2-7 and V is TRBV27, with D maybe TRBD2 (6 bases). Trimming shortened V by 0 bases and J by 4 bases, and 16 bases separated the two germline ends. The V gene's germline CDR1 is MNHEY and CDR2 SMNVEV (reference sequence). The CDR3 is made up of 16 amino acids. CDR3 loop: CASSLSGGLGGYEQYF. The CDR3 DNA sequence: TGTGCCAGCAGTTTATCCGGAGGGCTGGGTGGGTACGAGCAGTACTTC.

The chain carries TRBV2 and TRBJ2-1, with 7 bases fitting TRBD1. The CDR3 loop spans 14 amino acids. Germline assignment: CDR1 SNHLY and CDR2 FYNNEI. V dropped 2 bases and J dropped 6; count of bases not matched to a gene: 4. CDR3 amino acids: CASSEFTGVNEQFF. DNA of the CDR3: TGTGCCAGCAGTGAATTTACAGGGGTCAATGAGCAGTTCTTC.

V is TRBV18 and J is TRBJ2-7, with 11 bases lining up with TRBD1. In germline, CDR1 is KGHSH, CDR2 LQKENI. CDR3 length equals 13 residues. The J segment lost 5 bases and the V segment lost 8 bases, leaving 5 bases of the junction unmatched. CDR3 residues: CASAGQGADEQYF. The CDR3 DNA reads TGTGCCAGCGCCGGACAGGGGGCCGACGAGCAGTACTTC.